This record looks at one TCR beta chain sequence and its context. This sample stems from a study of blood T cell repertoires in COVID-19. Study information: Sites in the United States, Italy and Spain provided acute and convalescent COVID-19 samples.

Clones were sequenced by immunoSEQ multiplex PCR, and TCRdb holds only the in-frame ones, with some missing. The sample holds 200,000 to 300,000 clones, 70% to 90% seen once. CDR1 and CDR2 from the germline V gene are MRHNA and SNTAGT. The CDR3 has 12 amino acids. V was shortened by 2 bases and J by 6 bases, with 5 bases between the two germline ends. Sequencing was performed on peripheral blood. The receptor comes from a woman aged 25 to 39 with COVID-19, enrolled during active disease. The J gene is TRBJ2-1, the V gene TRBV6-4, with D tentatively TRBD1 (5 bases). The CDR3 coding sequence is TGTGCCAGCAGTGACAGGGGCAATGAGCAGTTCTTC. This codes for CASSDRGNEQFF.